A single sample gave rise to the 14 T cell receptor beta chains below, sequenced in a study of shared clonotypes between healthy human individuals. Here immunoSEQ multiplex PCR was the method, and the copy in TCRdb shows in-frame clones only, minus some. The sample lists some 510,000 clones; about four fifths were seen once. Sequences were obtained from PBMCs. The receptors come from a woman aged 40-49 years in good health. Some clones in this sample may be carry-over from other donors' samples.

The chain carries TRBV7-6 and TRBJ2-2; 8 nucleotides line up with TRBD2. V gave up 3 bases and J gave up 6 bases; unmatched junction bases: 9. The CDR3 length is 16 residues. Germline lookup yields CDR1 SGHVS and CDR2 FNYEAQ. DNA of the CDR3: TGTGCCAGCAGCTTGGGGGGACTAGTGTCGGCCGGGGAGCTGTTTTTT. As protein: CASSLGGLVSAGELFF.

This chain connects TRBV5-1 to TRBJ1-4, with D unresolved. Germline loops: CDR1 SGHRS, CDR2 YFSETQ. The V and J ends lost 5 bases and 2 bases respectively, with 10 bases between them. There are 14 residues in the CDR3. Written as DNA, the CDR3 is TGCGCCAGCAGTTCAGACTTGACTAATGAAAAACTGTTTTTT. It encodes CASSSDLTNEKLFF.

The J gene is TRBJ1-4, the V gene TRBV6-5; D uncertain. V was pared by 2 bases and J by 5 bases, with 9 bases between. The germline gives CDR1 MNHEY, CDR2 SVGAGI. The CDR3 sequence is 14 residues long. CDR3 DNA: TGTGCCAGCAGTTACAGGCGACAAAATGAAAAACTGTTTTTT. The encoded protein is CASSYRRQNEKLFF.

The table lists this clone with a count of one. The J gene is TRBJ2-1, the V gene TRBV29-1, with D perhaps being TRBD1 or TRBD2 (6 bases each). Germline lookup yields CDR1 SQVTM and CDR2 ANQGSEA. The V end was cut by 4 bases, the J end by 3 bases, with 13 bases between. The CDR3 has 14 residues. CDR3 residues: CSVGGDTHYNEQFF. The DNA of the CDR3 is TGCAGCGTTGGGGGGGACACCCACTACAATGAGCAGTTCTTC.

This chain joins TRBV14 and TRBJ2-1; TRBD2 matches 13 bases. V dropped 4 bases and J dropped 6; count of bases not matched to a gene: 9. The CDR3 is 17 residues long. The germline CDR1 and CDR2 sequences are SGHDN and FVKESK. The CDR3 DNA follows: TGTGCCAGCAGCCGACTAGCGGGAGGCCAATGGGGCAATGAGCAGTTCTTC. Its translation: CASSRLAGGQWGNEQFF. Using reference TRBV14 and TRBJ2-1 for the parts outside the CDR3, the full variable domain is EAGVTQFPSHSVIEKGQTVTLRCDPISGHDNLYWYRRVMGKEIKFLLHFVKESKQDESGMPNNRFLAERTGGTYSTLKVQPAELEDSGVYFCASSRLAGGQWGNEQFFGPGTRLTVL.

This rearrangement joins TRBV28 to TRBJ2-1; 9 bases map to TRBD1. Trimming removed 5 bases from V and 6 bases from J; junction bases left unmatched: 8. Germline V gives CDR1 MDHEN, CDR2 SYDVKM. The CDR3 has 15 residues. The CDR3 DNA sequence: TGTGCCAGCAGTGACGCCGGGACAGGGTCCAATGAGCAGTTCTTC. Translating gives CASSDAGTGSNEQFF.

This chain uses TRBV29-1 with TRBJ1-1, with D possibly being TRBD1 (6 bases). V was trimmed by 6 bases and J by 1 base, leaving 12 bases between them. CDR3 length: 13 amino acids. Germline CDR1 and CDR2: SQVTM and ANQGSEA. The CDR3 region has the DNA TGCAGCGTCCGGGGACAACCGAACACTGAAGCTTTCTTT. The encoded protein is CSVRGQPNTEAFF.

The count of this clone is one. The V and J genes are TRBV6-5 and TRBJ2-7; 8 bases line up with TRBD2. The CDR3 covers 14 residues. The germline CDR1 and CDR2 sequences are MNHEY and SVGAGI. Trimming cost V 5 bases and J 9 bases; bases outside gene matches: 12. The CDR3 protein is CASSGGLGVVRQYF. DNA for the CDR3: TGTGCCAGCAGTGGGGGACTAGGGGTGGTGAGGCAGTACTTC.

With regard to this clone: One base separates it from a far larger clone, so it is likely a read error. The gene calls are TRBV7-2 and TRBJ2-7; the match to TRBD1 covers 10 bases. The V gene's germline CDR1 is SGHTA and CDR2 FQGNSA. This CDR3 has 14 amino acids. With 5 bases clipped from V and 6 bases from J, the junction kept 7 bases outside the gene matches. The CDR3 here is CASSLGTGDGEQYF. In DNA, the CDR3 is TGTGCCAGCAGCCTCGGGACAGGGGACGGCGAGCAGTACTTC. The full variable domain, its missing parts supplied by reference TRBV7-2 and TRBJ2-7, is GAGVSQSPSNKVTEKGKDVELRCDPISGHTALYWYRQSLGQGLEFLIYFQGNSAPDKSGLPSDRFSAERTGGSVSTLTIQRTQQEDSAVYLCASSLGTGDGEQYFGPGTRLTVT.

The chain uses TRBV2 and TRBJ1-5; no clear D gene. This CDR3 contains 14 residues. Germline CDR1 reads SNHLY; CDR2 reads FYNNEI. V lost 10 bases to trimming and J lost 0 bases, with 13 bases between them. In nucleotides, the CDR3 is TGTGCCATATGGGCCGGGAATAGCAATCAGCCCCAGCATTTT. This translates into CAIWAGNSNQPQHF.

V and J are TRBV2 and TRBJ1-1, with 7 bases matching TRBD1. Germline CDR1 and CDR2: SNHLY and FYNNEI. The CDR3 has 13 residues. V lost 6 bases to trimming and J lost 1 base; unmatched junction nucleotides: 2. CDR3 sequence (DNA): TGTGCCAGCAGACAGGGGTCGAACACTGAAGCTTTCTTT. Translating gives CASRQGSNTEAFF.

The V gene is TRBV27, the J gene TRBJ2-2; 7 nucleotides agree with TRBD2. This CDR3 contains 15 residues. V lost 6 bases and J lost 4; bases outside the gene matches: 8. The V gene's germline CDR1 is MNHEY and CDR2 SMNVEV (reference sequence). CDR3 sequence: CASRVTSAGTGELFF. DNA of the CDR3: TGTGCCAGCAGAGTCACTAGCGCGGGCACCGGGGAGCTGTTTTTT.

The V call is TRBV15, the J call TRBJ1-5; D not resolved. CDR1 and CDR2 from the germline V gene are LNHNV and YYDKDF (reference sequence). There are 16 residues in the CDR3. V lost 2 bases, J lost 6 bases, and 17 bases lay in between. The CDR3 nucleotides read TGTGCCACCAGCAGACAACGGGGTACCTTCCCTCAGCCCCAGCATTTT. Encoded protein: CATSRQRGTFPQPQHF. Using reference TRBV15 and TRBJ1-5 for the parts outside the CDR3, the full variable domain is DAMVIQNPRYQVTQFGKPVTLSCSQTLNHNVMYWYQQKSSQAPKLLFHYYDKDFNNEADTPDNFQSRRPNTSFCFLDIRSPGLGDTAMYLCATSRQRGTFPQPQHFGDGTRLSIL.

V is TRBV18 and J is TRBJ1-4; the D gene is possibly TRBD1 (5 bases). Trimming cost V 3 bases and J 3 bases, with 11 bases left between them. The CDR3 covers 15 residues. Germline loops: CDR1 KGHSH, CDR2 LQKENI. The CDR3 is CASSPRQNSNEKLFF. The CDR3 DNA reads TGTGCCAGCTCACCTAGACAGAACTCTAATGAAAAACTGTTTTTT.